What follows describes a single T cell receptor (beta chain). The sample comes from a study of identical twins. Carrying unique molecular identifiers, the cDNA also gained a universal primer site through template switching. TCRdb redid the calling of the 5' RACE reads with MiXCR, one entry per CDR3 protein. The sample gives over 500,000 distinct CDR3 sequences, about 20% of which show up once; roughly 0.9% is in the top ten. The sample also formed part of further work on T cells expressing NK-cell markers. Per that paper: The study drew TCR beta repertoires from sorted CD3+CD56+NKG2C+, CD3+CD56+NKG2C- and CD3+CD56-NKG2C+ T cells. One of the eight sequenced donors was seronegative, whereas the other seven were HCMV-seropositive.

The sample taken for sequencing was CD4+ T cells sorted from blood. The TCR comes from a woman aged 18-30 years in good health.

The CDR3 DNA is TGCAGTGCCCGTTTGCCCGGAGGTCGCGAGCAGTACTTC. Its translation: CSARLPGGREQYF. V and J are TRBV20-1 and TRBJ2-7; tentative D call: TRBD2 (5 bases). Germline CDR1 is DFQATT and CDR2 is SNEGSKA (reference sequence). The CDR3 runs 13 residues. V shed 6 bases and J shed 6 bases, with 18 bases lying between them.